This T cell receptor beta chain was sequenced during a study of vaccination effects on CD4 cells after COVID-19. After expansion with viral peptide pools in the ViraFEST assay, antigen-specific CD4+ T cells were sequenced. The authors isolated CD4+ T cells after around nine days of culture. Two doses of BNT162b2 or mRNA-1273 vaccine were administered to participants. People in the vaccine group had not been infected with SARS-CoV-2 before, and their nucleocapsid antibodies were negative. In the cultures, half the medium was exchanged for IL-2 medium on days 3 and 7. Measured with immunoSEQ multiplex PCR; TCRdb has only the in-frame clones, and not every one. The profile shows approximately 25,000 clones, 83% of them singletons. Trimming at V came to 2 bases and at J to 2 bases, leaving 6 bases not matched to a gene. The CDR3 runs to 15 residues. Germline CDR1 GTSNPN, CDR2 SVGIG (reference sequence).

Concerning this clone itself: Its specificity is unknown.

The sample in question was CD4+ T cells from PBMCs cultured with HCoV-NL63 spike peptides, obtained after COVID-19 vaccination. The chain links TRBV30 to TRBJ2-1; 7 nucleotides line up with TRBD1. The sequence was obtained from a human donor who received a COVID-19 vaccine. Some clones in this sample may be carry-over from other donors' samples. The CDR3 region is CAWSSGTAPYNEQFF. The CDR3 coding sequence is TGTGCCTGGAGTTCCGGGACAGCCCCCTACAATGAGCAGTTCTTC.